These 29 T cell receptor beta chains came from one sample sequenced in a study of blood T cell repertoires in COVID-19. Only in-frame clones appear in the TCRdb table, and some are missing; sequencing was by immunoSEQ multiplex PCR. The sample has some 140,000 clones; roughly 78% are singletons. The sequencing input was peripheral blood. The receptors here all came from a man in his fifties or sixties with acute or convalescent COVID-19.

V gene TRBV7-2 combines with J gene TRBJ2-1; tentatively, D is TRBD2 (6 bases). Trimming shortened V by 0 bases and J by 8 bases, and 11 bases separated the two germline ends. The CDR3 length is 14 residues. The germline V gene has CDR1 SGHTA and CDR2 FQGNSA. The CDR3 coding sequence is TGTGCCAGCAGCTTAGCGCGACTAGTCGATGAGCAGTTCTTC. Protein product: CASSLARLVDEQFF.

This chain connects TRBV5-6 to TRBJ2-5; perhaps TRBD2 as D (5 bases). Germline CDR1 SGHDT, CDR2 YYEEEE. V was shortened by 0 bases and J by 0 bases, with 15 bases between the two germline ends. The CDR3 contains 17 residues. This CDR3 is CASSLEGYREHQETQYF. For the CDR3, the DNA is TGTGCCAGCAGCTTGGAAGGTTACCGGGAACACCAAGAGACCCAGTACTTC.

The J gene is TRBJ1-5, the V gene TRBV6-5, with D tentatively TRBD1 (5 bases). V was trimmed by 2 bases and J by 5 bases, leaving 7 bases between them. This CDR3 is 13 amino acids long. CDR1 is MNHEY, CDR2 SVGAGI, per germline. The CDR3 DNA reads TGTGCCAGCAGTTACGACAGACATCAGCCCCAGCATTTT. The encoded protein is CASSYDRHQPQHF.

The chain recombines TRBV29-1 with TRBJ1-2; no clear D. The V gene lost 4 bases and the J gene lost 8 bases, with 17 bases spanning the gap. In germline, CDR1 is SQVTM, CDR2 ANQGSEA. This CDR3 region has 13 residues. CDR3 amino acids: CSVGTLGEGGYTF. The CDR3 coding sequence is TGCAGCGTTGGGACGCTCGGGGAAGGCGGCTACACCTTC.

The chain is built from TRBV4-1 and TRBJ2-7; D remains unclear. CDR3 length equals 12 residues. Trimming left V 1 base short and J 6 bases short, with 7 bases between. Germline CDR1 is MGHRA and CDR2 is YSYEKL. The CDR3 sequence: CASSQGEFEQYF. The CDR3 coding sequence is TGCGCCAGCAGCCAAGGCGAGTTCGAGCAGTACTTC.

V is TRBV30 and J is TRBJ2-1, with 12 nucleotides matching TRBD2. The CDR3 runs to 14 residues. Unmatched junction bases numbered 1, after V lost 0 bases and J lost 7 bases. Germline-derived CDR1 and CDR2 are GTSNPN and SVGIG (reference sequence). The CDR3 region has the DNA TGTGCCTGGAGTGTGGGGACTAGCGGGAATGAGCAGTTCTTC. Translated: CAWSVGTSGNEQFF. Combining the CDR3 with reference TRBV30 and TRBJ2-1 gives the whole variable domain SQTIHQWPATLVQPVGSPLSLECTVEGTSNPNLYWYRQAAGRGLQLLFYSVGIGQISSEVPQNLSASRPQDRQFILSSKKLLLSDSGFYLCAWSVGTSGNEQFFGPGTRLTVL.

The V call is TRBV4-3, the J call TRBJ2-1; a weak D match, TRBD2 (5 bases). The CDR3 has 14 amino acids. The germline V gene has CDR1 LGHNA and CDR2 YSLEER. Trimming left V 0 bases short and J 9 bases short, with 12 bases between. The CDR3 DNA reads as TGCGCCAGCAGCCAAGATAATATAGGGAGTGAGCAGTTCTTC. Its protein is CASSQDNIGSEQFF.

The chain carries TRBV6-1 and TRBJ2-5; no clear D gene. V shed 3 bases and J shed 5 bases, with 10 bases lying between them. The germline gives CDR1 MNHNS, CDR2 SASEGT. The CDR3 sequence is 13 residues long. As DNA, the CDR3 is TGTGCCAGCAGTGAGGTTAGTTCGGAGACCCAGTACTTC. Translated, it gives CASSEVSSETQYF.

The chain employs TRBV5-1 and TRBJ2-2, with D possibly TRBD2 on 6 matching bases. V was shortened by 0 bases and J by 5 bases, with 14 bases between the two germline ends. Germline V CDR1 and CDR2: SGHRS, YFSETQ. CDR3 size: 16 residues. Here the CDR3 DNA reads TGCGCCAGCAGCTTGGATTCGGGAGTAGGGACCGGGGAGCTGTTTTTT. It encodes CASSLDSGVGTGELFF. The entire variable domain, with the rest obtained from reference TRBV5-1 and TRBJ2-2, is as follows: KAGVTQTPRYLIKTRGQQVTLSCSPISGHRSVSWYQQTPGQGLQFLFEYFSETQRNKGNFPGRFSGRQFSNSRSEMNVSTLELGDSALYLCASSLDSGVGTGELFFGEGSRLTVL.

V is TRBV28 and J is TRBJ2-2, with a possible D match to TRBD2 (5 bases). V lost 7 bases and J 4 bases, leaving 10 bases between the germline ends. CDR3 length: 13 amino acids. CDR1 is MDHEN, CDR2 SYDVKM, per germline. The CDR3: CASTERGTGELFF. DNA of the CDR3: TGTGCCAGCACGGAACGGGGCACCGGGGAGCTGTTTTTT.

CDR3 sequence reads: CASGQGKGSPLHF. In nucleotides, the CDR3 is TGTGCCAGCGGACAGGGGAAGGGTTCACCCCTCCACTTT. V is TRBV12-3 or TRBV12-4 and J is TRBJ1-6; TRBD1 agrees at 9 bases. CDR3 size: 13 residues. The trim removed 8 bases at V and 9 bases at J, leaving 5 bases unmatched.

The genes are TRBV3-1 (or the pseudogene TRBV3-2) and TRBJ1-5, with D unclear. V lost 5 bases and J 9 bases, leaving 11 bases between the germline ends. Looked up from germline, CDR1 is LGHDT and CDR2 is YNNKEL (reference sequence). CDR3 size: 12 residues. The CDR3 DNA reads TGTGCCAGCAGCTCCCCCAACAGGCCCCAGCATTTT. It codes for CASSSPNRPQHF.

CDR3 sequence reads: CASSLGRGIREQYF. CDR3 bases: TGTGCCAGCAGCTTAGGTCGGGGGATACGCGAGCAGTACTTC. The chain joins TRBV13 to TRBJ2-7; maybe TRBD2 (6 bases). This CDR3 has 14 amino acids. The germline V and J ends were trimmed by 0 bases and 6 bases, with 12 bases remaining between them. Germline CDR1 is PRHDT and CDR2 is FYEKMQ (reference sequence).

This chain connects TRBV9 to TRBJ1-2, with D maybe TRBD1 (5 bases). Per germline, CDR1 SGDLS and CDR2 YYNGEE. This CDR3 has 15 residues. V lost 3 bases to trimming and J lost 3 bases, with 15 bases between them. The CDR3 DNA sequence: TGTGCCAGCAGCGACCAATGGGGGGGAGACTATGGCTACACCTTC. This codes for CASSDQWGGDYGYTF.

The chain combines TRBV28 with TRBJ1-2; D unresolved. V lost 5 bases and J lost 6, with 19 bases in between. In germline, CDR1 is MDHEN, CDR2 SYDVKM. This CDR3 spans 15 amino acids. The DNA of the CDR3 is TGTGCCAGCAGTGAGGAGGGTTTGGGTACCCATGGCTACACCTTC. Translating it yields CASSEEGLGTHGYTF.

V and J are TRBV7-2 and TRBJ2-5; 7 nucleotides align to TRBD1. Per the germline V gene, CDR1 is SGHTA and CDR2 is FQGNSA. The CDR3 is 14 amino acids. The trim removed 0 bases at V and 7 bases at J, leaving 5 bases unmatched. This CDR3 reads CASSLAQGVGTQYF. The CDR3 nucleotides are TGTGCCAGCAGCTTAGCTCAGGGGGTCGGGACCCAGTACTTC. The complete variable domain, with remaining parts taken from reference TRBV7-2 and TRBJ2-5, reads GAGVSQSPSNKVTEKGKDVELRCDPISGHTALYWYRQSLGQGLEFLIYFQGNSAPDKSGLPSDRFSAERTGGSVSTLTIQRTQQEDSAVYLCASSLAQGVGTQYFGPGTRLLVL.

The chain uses TRBV7-3 and TRBJ1-2, with 9 bases matching TRBD1. Trimming took 2 bases from V and 5 from J; bases not matched to a gene: 3. CDR3 length: 14 residues. In germline, CDR1 is SGHTA, CDR2 FQGTGA. CDR3 nucleotides: TGTGCCAGCAGCTTACTGGGGACAGGGTATGGCTACACCTTC. It is translated as CASSLLGTGYGYTF.

The chain has TRBV6-1 and TRBJ2-7, with D possibly matching TRBD2 (6 bases). This CDR3 is 16 amino acids long. Trimming cost V 0 bases and J 2 bases, with 14 bases left between them. CDR1 and CDR2 from the germline V gene are MNHNS and SASEGT. CDR3 in amino acids: CASSEAGLSLTYEQYF. CDR3 nucleotides: TGTGCCAGCAGTGAAGCGGGACTCAGCCTAACCTACGAGCAGTACTTC.

The chain links TRBV28 to TRBJ2-7; 8 nucleotides align to TRBD2. Trimming took 4 bases from V and 0 from J; bases not matched to a gene: 5. Looked up from germline, CDR1 is MDHEN and CDR2 is SYDVKM. This CDR3 region has 15 residues. The CDR3 region is CASSSSGGSSYEQYF. The CDR3 nucleotides are TGTGCCAGCAGTTCCTCGGGGGGGAGCTCCTACGAGCAGTACTTC. Variable domain in full (rest from reference TRBV28 and TRBJ2-7): DVKVTQSSRYLVKRTGEKVFLECVQDMDHENMFWYRQDPGLGLRLIYFSYDVKMKEKGDIPEGYSVSREKKERFSLILESASTNQTSMYLCASSSSGGSSYEQYFGPGTRLTVT.

J is TRBJ2-5 and V is TRBV5-1; no clear D gene. The V end lost 4 bases, the J end lost 1 base, and 11 bases lay between the germline ends. The length of the CDR3 is 14 residues. Germline V gene data show CDR1 as SGHRS and CDR2 as YFSETQ. CDR3 DNA: TGCGCCAGCAGCCCAGTTACATCCCAAGAGACCCAGTACTTC. This encodes CASSPVTSQETQYF.

The chain uses TRBV7-9 and TRBJ1-1; possibly TRBD1 for D (5 bases). The CDR3 is made up of 14 amino acids. CDR1 and CDR2 from the germline V gene are SEHNR and FQNEAQ (reference sequence). With 5 bases removed from V and 1 base from J, the gap between germline ends came to 11 bases. The CDR3 DNA reads TGTGCCAGCAGCCAAGGACATACGAACACTGAAGCTTTCTTT. This sequence encodes CASSQGHTNTEAFF.

This chain joins TRBV24-1 and TRBJ2-1; TRBD2 might be the D (6 bases). The CDR3 sequence is 15 residues long. CDR1 is KGHDR and CDR2 is SFDVKD in the germline V gene. V lost 3 bases and J 3 bases, leaving 11 bases between the germline ends. The CDR3 bases are TGTGCCACCAGTGATCCCGGGAGACTCTACAATGAGCAGTTCTTC. Translation: CATSDPGRLYNEQFF.

The chain has TRBV6-5 and TRBJ1-1; D not certain. Germline V gene sequence: CDR1 MNHEY, CDR2 SVGAGI. The CDR3 runs 13 residues. The V gene lost 0 bases and the J gene lost 11 bases, with 13 bases spanning the gap. CDR3 DNA sequence: TGTGCCAGCAGTTACTCTGAGAGGCACCTTGCTTTCTTT. Translating it yields CASSYSERHLAFF.

J is TRBJ2-7 and V is TRBV21-1; the tabulated D call, TRBD2, remains unverified against the DNA. TRBV21-1 is a recognized pseudogene. This CDR3 is 16 amino acids long. Here the CDR3 reads CASSKLWREVTYEQYF. CDR3 bases: TGTGCCAGCAGCAAACTGTGGCGGGAGGTCACCTACGAGCAGTACTTC.

The rearrangement uses TRBV5-1 and TRBJ1-4; the match to TRBD1 covers 12 bases. CDR3 length: 16 residues. Germline V gene data show CDR1 as SGHRS and CDR2 as YFSETQ. Trimming at V came to 4 bases and at J to 6 bases, leaving 7 bases not matched to a gene. DNA for the CDR3: TGCGCCAGCAGCGGCGGGGACAGGGGGCTTGATGAAAAACTGTTTTTT. This codes for CASSGGDRGLDEKLFF.

This chain joins TRBV24-1 and TRBJ2-1; 8 nucleotides align to TRBD2. The germline CDR1 and CDR2 sequences are KGHDR and SFDVKD. This CDR3 has 15 residues. V gave up 5 bases and J gave up 2 bases; unmatched junction bases: 4. The CDR3 DNA follows: TGTGCCACCAGTGCTCTAGCGGGTACCTACAATGAGCAGTTCTTC. Protein sequence: CATSALAGTYNEQFF.

The J gene is TRBJ1-5, the V gene TRBV5-1, with 8 bases identical to TRBD1. V gave up 4 bases and J gave up 6 bases; unmatched junction bases: 9. The CDR3 consists of 15 residues. Per the germline V gene, CDR1 is SGHRS and CDR2 is YFSETQ. This chain's CDR3 is CASSPSGGLFQPQHF. As DNA, the CDR3 is TGCGCCAGCAGCCCATCAGGGGGCCTTTTTCAGCCCCAGCATTTT.

This clone has ten or more counts. The chain carries TRBV10-3 and TRBJ1-2; a weak D match, TRBD1 (5 bases). Per germline, CDR1 ENHRY and CDR2 SYGVKD. V lost 0 bases, J lost 5 bases, and 7 bases lay in between. The CDR3 spans 13 residues. This CDR3 is CAISESQGYGYTF. CDR3 nucleotide sequence: TGTGCCATCAGTGAGTCTCAGGGTTATGGCTACACCTTC.

The CDR3 loop reads CASSVTQVQSSYEQYF. The CDR3 DNA reads as TGTGCCAGCAGTGTGACACAGGTTCAGAGCTCCTACGAGCAGTACTTC. The genes are TRBV6-1 and TRBJ2-7; D is possibly TRBD1 (5 bases). CDR3 length equals 16 residues. Germline V gene lookup returns CDR1 MNHNS and CDR2 SASEGT. With 4 bases removed from V and 0 bases from J, the gap between germline ends came to 16 bases.